What follows are 29 T cell receptor beta chains derived from one specimen sequenced in a study of T cell responses to AZD1222 COVID-19 vaccine. TCRdb's copy holds only in-frame clones and misses some; the assay was immunoSEQ multiplex PCR. Of 100,000 to 150,000 clones in the sample, 70% to 90% were seen once. The input for sequencing was peripheral blood, taken on day 0 of AZD1222 vaccination. The receptors were sampled from an adult in good health.

Of note for this clone: The sample has other DNA sequences that encode this CDR3 too. The chain has TRBV18 and TRBJ2-7; D remains ambiguous. This CDR3 has 14 residues. V was cut by 0 bases and J by 0 bases, with 6 bases left in between. CDR1 and CDR2 (germline): KGHSH, LQKENI. CDR3 protein: CASSPPTASYEQYF. The CDR3 DNA sequence: TGTGCCAGCTCACCACCTACGGCCTCCTACGAGCAGTACTTC.

The CDR3 here is CASLRRGGMGDEQFF. DNA for the CDR3: TGTGCCAGCCTGAGACGGGGAGGCATGGGCGATGAGCAGTTCTTC. This chain links TRBV3-1 (or the pseudogene TRBV3-2) with TRBJ2-1, with TRBD2 as a possible D gene (6 bases). Germline V gene lookup returns CDR1 LGHDT and CDR2 YNNKEL (reference sequence). The CDR3 loop spans 15 amino acids. The V and J ends lost 8 bases and 8 bases respectively, with 22 bases between them.

V and J are TRBV18 and TRBJ1-1, with 9 bases that match TRBD1. The germline CDR1 and CDR2 sequences are KGHSH and LQKENI. This CDR3 spans 14 amino acids. J lost 6 bases, V lost 1 base, and 3 bases had no gene match. This CDR3 reads CASSPLGQGAEAFF. The CDR3, as DNA: TGTGCCAGCTCACCACTGGGACAGGGTGCTGAAGCTTTCTTT.

The gene calls are TRBV28 and TRBJ1-5; 9 nucleotides agree with TRBD1. The trim removed 3 bases at V and 0 bases at J, leaving 6 bases unmatched. This CDR3 has 17 residues. Germline V gene sequence: CDR1 MDHEN, CDR2 SYDVKM. This CDR3 reads CASSFRGQGYSNQPQHF. CDR3 nucleotides: TGTGCCAGCAGTTTTCGGGGACAGGGTTATAGCAATCAGCCCCAGCATTTT.

A note on this clone: This specimen includes other DNA sequences encoding the same CDR3. J is TRBJ2-7 and V is TRBV28, with 9 bases fitting TRBD1. Per germline, CDR1 MDHEN and CDR2 SYDVKM. Germline trimming cut 6 bases from V and 0 bases from J; bases unmatched to any gene: 6. The CDR3 extends over 15 amino acids. The CDR3 loop is CASSLPGQGSYEQYF. The CDR3 region has the DNA TGTGCCAGCAGCCTACCGGGACAGGGCTCCTACGAGCAGTACTTC.

This chain connects TRBV9 to TRBJ1-6; perhaps TRBD1 as D (6 bases). This CDR3 is built from 13 residues. The germline CDR1 and CDR2 sequences are SGDLS and YYNGEE. V lost 3 bases to trimming and J lost 7 bases, with 8 bases between them. The DNA of the CDR3 is TGTGCCAGCAGCGGGCAGGGGAATTCACCCCTCCACTTT. Translation gives CASSGQGNSPLHF.

The V call is TRBV28, the J call TRBJ1-5; D remains ambiguous. Germline V CDR1 and CDR2: MDHEN, SYDVKM. Trimming took off 1 base at V and 3 bases at J, with 10 bases between the two ends. The CDR3 has 15 residues. The CDR3: CASSLSDVSNQPQHF. DNA for the CDR3: TGTGCCAGCAGTTTATCCGATGTTTCCAATCAGCCCCAGCATTTT. Using reference TRBV28 and TRBJ1-5 for the parts outside the CDR3, the full variable domain is DVKVTQSSRYLVKRTGEKVFLECVQDMDHENMFWYRQDPGLGLRLIYFSYDVKMKEKGDIPEGYSVSREKKERFSLILESASTNQTSMYLCASSLSDVSNQPQHFGDGTRLSIL.

The chain combines TRBV19 with TRBJ1-3; the D is unclear. V gave up 6 bases and J gave up 0 bases, with 12 bases separating them. The CDR3 covers 15 residues. Germline V gives CDR1 LNHDA, CDR2 SQIVND (reference sequence). The CDR3 loop reads CASRPTGSSGNTIYF. CDR3 nucleotide sequence: TGTGCCAGTAGGCCCACGGGGAGCTCTGGAAACACCATATATTTT. Combining the CDR3 with reference TRBV19 and TRBJ1-3 gives the whole variable domain DGGITQSPKYLFRKEGQNVTLSCEQNLNHDAMYWYRQDPGQGLRLIYYSQIVNDFQKGDIAEGYSVSREKKESFPLTVTSAQKNPTAFYLCASRPTGSSGNTIYFGEGSWLTVV.

V usage is TRBV10-2 and J usage is TRBJ1-1, with 10 positions matching TRBD1. CDR1 is WSHSY, CDR2 SAAADI, per germline. CDR3 length: 13 residues. V shed 4 bases, J shed 4 bases, and the junction held 0 bases outside the gene matches. For the CDR3, the DNA is TGCGCCAGCAGTGGGACAGGGGGCACTGAAGCTTTCTTT. This codes for CASSGTGGTEAFF.

The J gene is TRBJ1-6, the V gene TRBV19; 11 bases fit TRBD1. The CDR3 contains 15 residues. The germline V gene has CDR1 LNHDA and CDR2 SQIVND (reference sequence). V shed 6 bases, J shed 9 bases, and the junction held 7 bases outside the gene matches. DNA for the CDR3: TGTGCCAGTAGGAATGCCGGGACAGGGGGTTCACCCCTCCACTTT. The encoded protein is CASRNAGTGGSPLHF.

This clone has only one observation. This chain links TRBV6-5 with TRBJ2-1, with D possibly called TRBD1 or TRBD2 (6 bases each). Germline V lookup: CDR1 MNHEY, CDR2 SVGAGI. V was shortened by 8 bases and J by 9 bases, with 14 bases between the two germline ends. The CDR3 is made up of 12 amino acids. The CDR3 loop is CASAKQGGEQFF. As DNA, the CDR3 is TGTGCCAGCGCGAAACAGGGAGGTGAGCAGTTCTTC.

The chain combines TRBV7-3 with TRBJ1-1; the D gene is possibly TRBD1 (6 bases). The germline V gene encodes CDR1 SGHTA and CDR2 FQGTGA. The CDR3 is made up of 14 amino acids. V lost 3 bases to trimming and J lost 2 bases, with 10 bases between them. The chain's CDR3 is CASSLLGANTEAFF. The CDR3 DNA reads as TGTGCCAGCAGCTTGTTGGGGGCCAACACTGAAGCTTTCTTT.

This clone appeared a single time. This chain uses TRBV24-1 with TRBJ2-1, with D possibly matching TRBD2 (5 bases). The CDR3 covers 16 residues. Germline V gives CDR1 KGHDR, CDR2 SFDVKD. The germline V and J ends were trimmed by 4 bases and 3 bases, with 15 bases remaining between them. CDR3 loop: CATSEPVSGSYNEQFF. As DNA, the CDR3 is TGTGCCACCAGTGAACCAGTGAGCGGAAGCTACAATGAGCAGTTCTTC.

V is TRBV28 and J is TRBJ2-5; 8 bases align to TRBD2. Germline V gives CDR1 MDHEN, CDR2 SYDVKM. V gave up 7 bases and J gave up 5 bases; unmatched junction bases: 12. The CDR3 is 15 amino acids. The CDR3 DNA reads as TGTGCCAGCACCGTGGGCAGCGGGAGCCAGGAGACCCAGTACTTC. Protein sequence: CASTVGSGSQETQYF.

The gene calls are TRBV30 and TRBJ1-4; D not certain. V was trimmed by 5 bases and J by 7 bases, leaving 11 bases between them. This CDR3 spans 12 amino acids. Germline assignment: CDR1 GTSNPN and CDR2 SVGIG (reference sequence). CDR3 bases: TGTGCCTGGGCTGCGGGTAGTGAAAAACTGTTTTTT. As protein: CAWAAGSEKLFF.

The CDR3 nucleotides read TGTGCCAGCAGCCAATCCGGGACAGGGAGCTACACCTTC. Translation: CASSQSGTGSYTF. The chain couples TRBV3-1 (or the pseudogene TRBV3-2) to TRBJ1-2, with TRBD1 matching over 9 bases. The CDR3 has 13 residues. J gave up 9 bases and V 2 bases, and 4 bases lay outside the gene matches. Germline V gene data show CDR1 as LGHDT and CDR2 as YNNKEL (reference sequence).

The chain links TRBV19 to TRBJ2-1; 7 bases match TRBD2. The CDR3 totals 17 residues. The V gene's germline CDR1 is LNHDA and CDR2 SQIVND (reference sequence). V was clipped by 1 base and J by 0 bases; unmatched bases: 6. The CDR3 DNA sequence: TGTGCCAGTAGTATAGTGCAGGCTAGCGGCTCCTACAATGAGCAGTTCTTC. It codes for CASSIVQASGSYNEQFF.

V gene TRBV7-8 combines with J gene TRBJ2-3; D is unclear. With 6 bases removed from V and 6 bases from J, the gap between germline ends came to 10 bases. The CDR3 has 12 residues. The V gene's germline CDR1 is SGHVS and CDR2 FQNEAQ. In DNA, the CDR3 is TGTGCCAGCAGTCCGACCGGGGATACGCAGTATTTT. Protein product: CASSPTGDTQYF.

The sample holds one count of this clone. The rearrangement joins TRBV5-1 to TRBJ1-1; the D gene is possibly TRBD1 (6 bases). CDR1 and CDR2 (germline): SGHRS, YFSETQ. This CDR3 has 15 amino acids. Deletions cut 0 bases from V and 4 bases from J, with 13 bases between. CDR3 sequence: CASSLEGGPSTEAFF. The CDR3 nucleotides read TGCGCCAGCAGCTTGGAAGGGGGGCCTAGCACTGAAGCTTTCTTT.

The chain is built from TRBV11-1 and TRBJ1-1, with 8 bases identical to TRBD1. With V trimmed by 8 bases and J by 10 bases, 6 bases remained unmatched. Germline-derived CDR1 and CDR2 are SGHAT and FQDESV (reference sequence). This CDR3 comprises 11 residues. For the CDR3, the DNA is TGTGCCAGCGGGGAACAGGGGGGAGCTTTCTTT. Encoded protein: CASGEQGGAFF.

J is TRBJ1-4 and V is TRBV3-1 (or the pseudogene TRBV3-2), with 9 bases aligning to TRBD1. Trimming at V came to 4 bases and at J to 8 bases, leaving 5 bases not matched to a gene. The CDR3 consists of 14 residues. CDR1 LGHDT and CDR2 YNNKEL come from the germline V gene (reference sequence). CDR3: CASSLRTGVEKLFF. CDR3 in DNA: TGTGCCAGCAGCCTACGGACAGGGGTCGAAAAACTGTTTTTT.

The rearrangement joins TRBV4-3 to TRBJ2-7; D tentatively reads TRBD1 or TRBD2 (7 bases each). The CDR3 consists of 16 residues. CDR1 is LGHNA and CDR2 is YSLEER in the germline V gene. Trimming shortened V by 1 base and J by 3 bases, and 16 bases separated the two germline ends. CDR3 sequence: CASSQGPPGGGYEQYF. The CDR3 nucleotides are TGCGCCAGCAGCCAAGGTCCCCCAGGGGGGGGCTACGAGCAGTACTTC.

The V and J genes are TRBV13 and TRBJ1-2, with TRBD1 as a possible D gene (6 bases). Between the trimmed V and J ends, which lost 1 base and 6 bases, there was a span of 15 bases. CDR1 is PRHDT and CDR2 is FYEKMQ in the germline V gene (reference sequence). This CDR3 spans 15 amino acids. The CDR3 DNA reads as TGTGCCAGCAGCTTAGAGTCGGGGGGCTGGGATGGCTACACCTTC. Its translation is CASSLESGGWDGYTF.

With regard to this clone: The junction differs from germline at one of its ends, possibly a read error. The rearrangement uses TRBV24-1 and TRBJ2-1, with TRBD1 matching 7 bases. The CDR3 length is 12 residues. Germline values: CDR1 KGHDR, CDR2 SFDVKD. CDR3 sequence reads: CATSRDSARQVF. In DNA, the CDR3 is TGTGCCACCAGTCGGGACAGTGCGAGACAGGTCTTC.

This clone was seen only a few times. The rearrangement links TRBV7-2 to TRBJ1-6; tentative D call: TRBD1 (5 bases). CDR3 size: 14 residues. Germline loops: CDR1 SGHTA, CDR2 FQGNSA. V was shortened by 6 bases and J by 5 bases, with 11 bases between the two germline ends. The chain's CDR3 is CASSVGGNNSPLHF. In DNA form, the CDR3 reads TGTGCCAGCAGTGTGGGGGGAAATAATTCACCCCTCCACTTT.

V is TRBV7-9 and J is TRBJ1-1; D is perhaps TRBD1 (5 bases). This CDR3 spans 14 amino acids. From germline, CDR1 is SEHNR and CDR2 FQNEAQ (reference sequence). V dropped 6 bases and J dropped 5 bases, with 16 bases sitting between them. The CDR3 is CASSAGPRGTEAFF. DNA of the CDR3: TGTGCCAGCAGTGCAGGACCCCGGGGGACTGAAGCTTTCTTT.

The chain links TRBV14 to TRBJ1-3, with D unresolved. Germline V gene lookup returns CDR1 SGHDN and CDR2 FVKESK. This CDR3 region has 12 residues. V was pared by 4 bases and J by 4 bases, with 5 bases between. The DNA for the CDR3 is TGTGCCAGCAGCCGGAGGGGAAACACCATATATTTT. Its translation: CASSRRGNTIYF.

The chain recombines TRBV28 with TRBJ2-7, with a tentative D call TRBD1 (5 bases). V was cut by 6 bases and J by 4 bases, with 10 bases left in between. The CDR3 loop spans 12 amino acids. Germline loops: CDR1 MDHEN, CDR2 SYDVKM. The CDR3 DNA reads TGTGCCAGCAGGCGCGACAGTTACGAGCAGTACTTC. Protein product: CASRRDSYEQYF.

The chain combines TRBV28 with TRBJ1-6; D possibly corresponds to TRBD1 (5 bases). This CDR3 has 20 amino acids. CDR1 and CDR2 from the germline V gene are MDHEN and SYDVKM. The ends were cut back, 4 bases at V and 0 bases at J, with 22 bases in the middle. The DNA of the CDR3 is TGTGCCAGCAGTTCCTCGGGGGGACTTACCCTGAGCTCCTATAATTCACCCCTCCACTTT. It yields the protein CASSSSGGLTLSSYNSPLHF.